This note documents a single T cell receptor beta chain sequence. The clone's antigen remains unknown. It has no much larger one-base neighbor in the sample; base qualities were not kept. This sample stems from a study of PD-L1 blockade in urothelial cancer (dated by TCRdb to about 2017). Concerning the study at large: All patients started therapy in the mid-2010s and received atezolizumab 1,200 mg intravenously every 3 weeks. An ECOG performance status of 0 or 1 was recorded for the patients, and 0 to 3 prior chemotherapy regimens had been received by the patients. About nine tenths of the roughly 29 patients were males with bladder-origin urothelial cancer, and about 60% of the roughly 30 reported a prior smoking history. Just over 28 patients had pretreatment blood TCR-seq, approximately 24 had at least one posttreatment blood collection, and approximately 24 had tumor TCR-seq. The study, an exploratory multi-omic analysis, examined somatic, immune and clinical correlates of response to PD-L1 blockade with atezolizumab in urothelial cancer. Whole exome sequencing and RNA sequencing of pretreatment tumors were performed alongside TCR sequencing in the same patients. Blood samples gave a median of approximately 150,000 T cells and 83,000 or so unique TCRs, with a median clonality of 0.080. Pretreatment tumor samples, along with matched peripheral blood serially collected before and after atezolizumab treatment, were subjected to TCR sequencing. Eight to ten patients achieved durable clinical benefit and some 21 did not. Blood samples were analyzed 3 weeks after the start of treatment (second dose) and 6 weeks after the start of treatment. Durable clinical benefit meant progression-free survival longer than 6 months, and TCR features were also tested against progression-free and overall survival.

The junction carries 8 bases between V and J, which are trimmed by 1 base and 8 bases respectively. As encoded in the germline V gene (reference sequence), CDR1 is DFQATT while CDR2 is SNEGSKA. From its cysteine to its phenylalanine, the CDR3 spans 11 amino acids. Here the CDR3 DNA is all that survives: 33 bases in frame from base 1. Each PCR received spiked-in synthetic TCR analog templates so that absolute template abundance could be estimated from read counts. The immunoSEQ assay used bias-controlled V and J gene primers to amplify TCRbeta CDR3 regions from genomic DNA. Sequencing of rearranged TCRbeta segments was done at approximately 20X coverage. In the source study's methods: Clustering was used to correct sequencing errors, and CDR3s were annotated against IMGT so that V, D and J genes could be assigned. Out-of-frame and stop-codon sequences were excluded, and only productive TCRbeta rearrangements were used in downstream analyses. To compute clonality, Shannon entropy was normalized by the log of the number of unique productive sequences and then subtracted from one. Fisher's exact test with Benjamini-Hochberg correction, using a cutoff of adjusted p below 0.01, was how clones that differed between time points or between blood and tumor were identified. This immuneACCESS table, as held by TCRdb, lists in-frame sequences with V and J called but not all clones. Of the missing ones, under half trace to an unresolved V gene in checked studies; the others have no known cause. V, J and clone size are those of that table, while D and trimming were read from the DNA. The sample table shows approximately 39,000 clones, and around four fifths are seen once. Over 12% of the sample is held by the ten biggest clonotypes.

The study at large found these results: Small sample size (n ≈ 28) and many exploratory analyses mean the results are intended to be hypothesis-generating. Improved progression-free and overall survival was associated with having pretreatment peripheral blood TCR clonality below the median. Greater expansion of tumor-associated TCR clones in peripheral blood 3 weeks after the start of treatment was observed in patients with durable benefit (n of about 20, p = 0.022).

The sample's time point label, decoded: pretreatment peripheral blood. A total of under 30 patients with locally advanced or metastatic urothelial carcinoma, treated at Memorial Sloan Kettering on a trial protocol, made up the cohort. Peripheral blood mononuclear cells were collected from each patient pretreatment and during treatment, giving between 1 and 8 total time points per patient. The Qiagen DNeasy Blood extraction kit was used to purify genomic DNA from total PBMCs and tumor samples. PBMCs were collected pretreatment and during treatment and were isolated and stored as previously described.

This receptor was identified in a man older than 75 with urothelial cancer. The rearranged chain carries TRBV20-1 and TRBJ1-2; matching of 5 bases hints at TRBD1 as the D gene. The sequencing used PBMCs, collected around atezolizumab (anti-PD-L1) treatment. The CDR3 corresponds to CSARVQGGYTF. The sequenced DNA is TGCAGTGCTAGAGTTCAGGGAGGCTACACCTTC.